These 29 T cell receptor beta chains originate from one sample sequenced in a study of control samples from healthy donors and cancer patients. Produced via immunoSEQ multiplex PCR; TCRdb's table is partial and in-frame only. Of under 450,000 clones listed, 90% are singletons. The sample was PBMCs. These TCRs come from a man aged 35 to 55 with head and neck cancer.

V gene TRBV7-3 combines with J gene TRBJ2-3; 9 nucleotides line up with TRBD2. The V gene end was trimmed by 5 bases and the J gene end by 2 bases; junction bases not matched to a gene: 8. The CDR3 consists of 16 residues. CDR1 is SGHTA, CDR2 FQGTGA, per germline. CDR3 sequence (DNA): TGTGCCAGCAGCCCCGGGGTAGCGGGGGTCACAGATACGCAGTATTTT. It specifies CASSPGVAGVTDTQYF.

The chain employs TRBV10-1 and TRBJ2-3; D is unclear. CDR3 length equals 16 residues. Germline values: CDR1 WNHNN, CDR2 SYGVQD (reference sequence). Trimming left V 3 bases short and J 1 base short, with 14 bases between. DNA of the CDR3: TGCGCCAGCAGTGATAGGGAAGGGATCGGCACAGATACGCAGTATTTT. Translating gives CASSDREGIGTDTQYF.

The chain combines TRBV2 with TRBJ1-1; D possibly corresponds to TRBD1 (5 bases). Germline V gene sequence: CDR1 SNHLY, CDR2 FYNNEI. V was cut by 7 bases and J by 3 bases, with 12 bases left in between. CDR3 length: 13 residues. In nucleotides, the CDR3 is TGTGCCAGCAAGGGCAGGGTAGACACTGAAGCTTTCTTT. Amino acids: CASKGRVDTEAFF.

This CDR3 reads CASSYGSRSYEQYF. CDR3 in DNA: TGTGCCAGCAGTTACGGGAGCCGTTCCTACGAGCAGTACTTC. The chain has TRBV6-5 and TRBJ2-7; the D gene is possibly TRBD2 (5 bases). Germline V gives CDR1 MNHEY, CDR2 SVGAGI. The CDR3 loop spans 14 amino acids. V was cut by 2 bases and J by 1 base, with 9 bases left in between.

V is TRBV13 and J is TRBJ2-5, with 12 bases that match TRBD2. CDR1 is PRHDT and CDR2 is FYEKMQ in the germline V gene (reference sequence). The junction had 2 bases not matched to a gene; V was cut back by 5 bases and J by 4 bases. The CDR3 has 14 amino acids. CDR3 DNA: TGTGCCAGCAGCGAGACTAGCGGGAGAGAGACCCAGTACTTC. Its translation is CASSETSGRETQYF.

The chain carries TRBV7-8 and TRBJ1-5; 7 bases map to TRBD1. CDR1 is SGHVS and CDR2 is FQNEAQ in the germline V gene. V shed 2 bases, J shed 0 bases, and the junction held 10 bases outside the gene matches. CDR3 length: 18 amino acids. The DNA of the CDR3 is TGTGCCAGCAGCTTATCCCGGGACAGCGCATATAGCAATCAGCCCCAGCATTTT. It specifies CASSLSRDSAYSNQPQHF.

This clone was seen only once. The chain combines TRBV5-4 with TRBJ2-3; D is possibly TRBD2 (6 bases). The V gene lost 2 bases and the J gene lost 6 bases, with 13 bases spanning the gap. Germline V gene sequence: CDR1 SGHNT, CDR2 YYREEE (reference sequence). The CDR3 is 14 residues long. The CDR3 loop is CASSFGLATDTQYF. In DNA form, the CDR3 reads TGTGCCAGCAGCTTTGGGCTAGCGACGGATACGCAGTATTTT.

The V call is TRBV7-2, the J call TRBJ2-7, with 7 nucleotides matching TRBD1. The germline CDR1 and CDR2 sequences are SGHTA and FQGNSA. Losses at the gene ends were 8 bases for V and 1 base for J; bases not matched to a gene: 8. This CDR3 is 14 amino acids long. CDR3 in amino acids: CASGLTGTSYEQYF. The CDR3 DNA reads as TGTGCCAGCGGGCTGACAGGGACGTCCTACGAGCAGTACTTC.

Here the CDR3 reads CASKGNTSWEQYF. In nucleotides, the CDR3 is TGTGCCAGCAAAGGAAACACCTCTTGGGAGCAGTACTTC. The chain uses TRBV2 and TRBJ2-7; D remains ambiguous. V dropped 7 bases and J dropped 7 bases, with 17 bases sitting between them. This CDR3 has 13 residues. Germline V gives CDR1 SNHLY, CDR2 FYNNEI. Full variable domain (missing parts from reference TRBV2 and TRBJ2-7): EPEVTQTPSHQVTQMGQEVILRCVPISNHLYFYWYRQILGQKVEFLVSFYNNEISEKSEIFDDQFSVERPDGSNFTLKIRSTKLEDSAMYFCASKGNTSWEQYFGPGTRLTVT.

As to this clone: At one end the junction does not follow the germline gene, possibly because of a read error. The gene calls are TRBV28 and TRBJ2-4; D gene unclear. Germline assignment: CDR1 MDHEN and CDR2 SYDVKM. The CDR3 covers 16 residues. The CDR3 loop is CASSPHPVTANDLPLF. CDR3 DNA sequence: TGTGCCAGCAGCCCGCACCCCGTAACAGCGAACGACTTACCCCTATTC.

V and J are TRBV11-1 and TRBJ1-2; D call uncertain. Germline CDR1 is SGHAT and CDR2 is FQDESV (reference sequence). This CDR3 region has 15 residues. Trimming cost V 0 bases and J 2 bases, with 10 bases left between them. CDR3 sequence reads: CASSLASRENYGYTF. DNA for the CDR3: TGTGCCAGCAGCTTAGCGTCCCGAGAAAACTATGGCTACACCTTC.

The CDR3 spells CASSSYEGVYGYTF. CDR3 sequence (DNA): TGTGCCAGCAGCTCTTACGAGGGGGTCTATGGCTACACCTTC. The chain is built from TRBV5-6 and TRBJ1-2; D is perhaps TRBD1 (6 bases). Per the germline V gene, CDR1 is SGHDT and CDR2 is YYEEEE. V shed 3 bases and J shed 4 bases, with 13 bases lying between them. The CDR3 sequence is 14 residues long.

There are a few counts of this clone. The rearrangement links TRBV7-3 to TRBJ2-7; a weak D match, TRBD2 (8 bases). Trimming removed 5 bases from V and 4 bases from J, with 18 bases in between. Germline V lookup: CDR1 SGHTA, CDR2 FQGTGA. The CDR3 is made up of 15 amino acids. The CDR3 loop is CASSPRGGQIYEQYF. For the CDR3, the DNA is TGTGCCAGCAGCCCCCGGGGGGGACAGATATACGAGCAGTACTTC.

This clone was counted once. The rearrangement links TRBV12-3 or TRBV12-4 to TRBJ2-7, with TRBD2 as a possible D gene (5 bases). Trimming removed 5 bases at V and 6 bases at J, with 14 bases between. CDR3 length equals 13 residues. CDR3 sequence reads: CASSNLEGVEQYF. The CDR3 coding sequence is TGTGCCAGCAGTAATCTAGAGGGAGTCGAGCAGTACTTC.

The chain is built from TRBV5-1 and TRBJ2-7, with D possibly being TRBD2 (6 bases). CDR3 length: 14 amino acids. The V end lost 5 bases, the J end lost 7 bases, and 19 bases lay between the germline ends. Looked up from germline, CDR1 is SGHRS and CDR2 is YFSETQ. The chain's CDR3 is CASSTPGREREQYF. The CDR3 region has the DNA TGCGCCAGCAGTACCCCAGGCCGGGAGCGGGAGCAGTACTTC.

The J gene is TRBJ1-2, the V gene TRBV2; 7 bases fit TRBD1. The trim removed 6 bases at V and 6 bases at J, leaving 7 bases unmatched. Germline V CDR1 and CDR2: SNHLY, FYNNEI. The CDR3 sequence is 13 residues long. The CDR3 nucleotides read TGTGCCAGCAGCGACAGGGTTAAGGATGGCTACACCTTC. This translates into CASSDRVKDGYTF.

The CDR3: CATSRTNIRQGVTGELFF. As DNA, the CDR3 is TGTGCCACCAGCAGGACCAACATTAGACAGGGAGTTACCGGGGAGCTGTTTTTT. J is TRBJ2-2 and V is TRBV15; 7 nucleotides agree with TRBD1. The germline V gene has CDR1 LNHNV and CDR2 YYDKDF (reference sequence). Trimming removed 3 bases from V and 5 bases from J; junction bases left unmatched: 15. This CDR3 spans 18 amino acids.

The V call is TRBV24-1, the J call TRBJ1-4, with 7 bases identical to TRBD1. Germline values: CDR1 KGHDR, CDR2 SFDVKD. The J segment lost 8 bases and the V segment lost 4 bases, leaving 12 bases of the junction unmatched. CDR3 length: 16 amino acids. Here the CDR3 reads CATSDGSRGLREKLFF. The CDR3 bases are TGTGCCACCAGTGACGGATCAAGGGGGCTGAGGGAAAAACTGTTTTTT.

This chain's CDR3 is CASSVTVAGAADTQYF. CDR3 nucleotides: TGTGCCAGCAGCGTAACGGTAGCGGGGGCCGCGGACACCCAGTACTTC. The rearrangement joins TRBV9 to TRBJ2-5; 9 bases map to TRBD2. The CDR3 covers 16 residues. CDR1 is SGDLS, CDR2 YYNGEE, per germline. Losses at the gene ends were 1 base for V and 8 bases for J; bases not matched to a gene: 12.

V usage is TRBV14 and J usage is TRBJ1-3; 9 positions match TRBD1. V dropped 1 base and J dropped 3; count of bases not matched to a gene: 10. This CDR3 contains 18 residues. Germline CDR1 is SGHDN and CDR2 is FVKESK. In nucleotides, the CDR3 is TGTGCCAGCAGCCAAGTTGCCCCCGGGACAGGGAGTGGAAACACCATATATTTT. It is translated as CASSQVAPGTGSGNTIYF.

For this clone: At one of its ends the junction is not consistent with the germline gene, which may arise from a read error. J is TRBJ1-1 and V is TRBV28; 7 bases fit TRBD1. This CDR3 has 16 amino acids. CDR1 MDHEN and CDR2 SYDVKM come from the germline V gene. CDR3 amino acids: CVSSAGAEGANTEAFF. CDR3 nucleotide sequence: TGTGTCAGCAGCGCCGGAGCCGAGGGGGCCAACACTGAAGCTTTCTTT.

This clone appeared once. The chain has TRBV2 and TRBJ1-1; tentative D call: TRBD1 (6 bases). Per the germline V gene, CDR1 is SNHLY and CDR2 is FYNNEI. V lost 8 bases, J lost 2 bases, and 15 bases lay in between. The CDR3 is 14 amino acids. In DNA, the CDR3 is TGTGCCAGCGGAGAACGGGACACCAACACTGAAGCTTTCTTT. Its protein is CASGERDTNTEAFF.

V gene TRBV2 combines with J gene TRBJ1-4; TRBD1 matches 8 bases. The CDR3 spans 18 residues. Germline CDR1 reads SNHLY; CDR2 reads FYNNEI. The J segment lost 2 bases and the V segment lost 7 bases, leaving 15 bases of the junction unmatched. CDR3 protein: CASTRTGRQLATNEKLFF. DNA for the CDR3: TGTGCCAGCACCCGGACAGGGAGGCAACTGGCGACTAATGAAAAACTGTTTTTT.

The J gene is TRBJ2-3, the V gene TRBV6-5; D remains ambiguous. CDR3 length equals 14 residues. V was pared by 8 bases and J by 1 base, with 13 bases between. CDR1 and CDR2 from the germline V gene are MNHEY and SVGAGI. For the CDR3, the DNA is TGTGCCAGCCCAAAGCCCCCCGGCACAGATACGCAGTATTTT. This translates into CASPKPPGTDTQYF.

The chain carries TRBV18 and TRBJ1-5; D not certain. Per germline, CDR1 KGHSH and CDR2 LQKENI. Trimming took off 3 bases at V and 5 bases at J, with 17 bases between the two ends. The CDR3 runs 16 residues. The DNA of the CDR3 is TGTGCCAGCTCACCGGTCAGACAACTATGGGATCAGCCCCAGCATTTT. This gives the protein CASSPVRQLWDQPQHF.

CDR3 sequence reads: CASSYLGPEAFF. DNA of the CDR3: TGTGCCAGCAGCTACCTTGGCCCTGAAGCTTTCTTT. The J gene is TRBJ1-1, the V gene TRBV9; D is unclear. The CDR3 covers 12 residues. V shed 4 bases and J shed 6 bases, with 10 bases lying between them. Germline values: CDR1 SGDLS, CDR2 YYNGEE.

The chain combines TRBV28 with TRBJ2-7, with 7 bases lining up with TRBD1. CDR3 size: 14 residues. Per the germline V gene, CDR1 is MDHEN and CDR2 is SYDVKM. The ends lost 3 bases at V and 5 bases at J; junction bases unmatched: 7. In DNA form, the CDR3 reads TGTGCCAGCAGTTTCAGAGGGGGCGTCAACGAGCAGTACTTC. Translating it yields CASSFRGGVNEQYF.

The chain couples TRBV29-1 to TRBJ1-2; D unclear. V lost 3 bases and J 4 bases, leaving 9 bases between the germline ends. The germline V gene encodes CDR1 SQVTM and CDR2 ANQGSEA. The CDR3 spans 12 residues. The CDR3 here is CSVDARGYGYTF. CDR3 in DNA: TGCAGCGTTGACGCCCGGGGCTATGGCTACACCTTC.

The rearrangement links TRBV19 to TRBJ2-1, with TRBD2 matching over 12 bases. CDR1 is LNHDA, CDR2 SQIVND, per germline (reference sequence). J lost 7 bases, V lost 4 bases, and 2 bases had no gene match. CDR3 length: 14 residues. The CDR3 DNA reads TGTGCCAGTAGTACTAGCGGGAGGGGAAATGAGCAGTTCTTC. Translating gives CASSTSGRGNEQFF.